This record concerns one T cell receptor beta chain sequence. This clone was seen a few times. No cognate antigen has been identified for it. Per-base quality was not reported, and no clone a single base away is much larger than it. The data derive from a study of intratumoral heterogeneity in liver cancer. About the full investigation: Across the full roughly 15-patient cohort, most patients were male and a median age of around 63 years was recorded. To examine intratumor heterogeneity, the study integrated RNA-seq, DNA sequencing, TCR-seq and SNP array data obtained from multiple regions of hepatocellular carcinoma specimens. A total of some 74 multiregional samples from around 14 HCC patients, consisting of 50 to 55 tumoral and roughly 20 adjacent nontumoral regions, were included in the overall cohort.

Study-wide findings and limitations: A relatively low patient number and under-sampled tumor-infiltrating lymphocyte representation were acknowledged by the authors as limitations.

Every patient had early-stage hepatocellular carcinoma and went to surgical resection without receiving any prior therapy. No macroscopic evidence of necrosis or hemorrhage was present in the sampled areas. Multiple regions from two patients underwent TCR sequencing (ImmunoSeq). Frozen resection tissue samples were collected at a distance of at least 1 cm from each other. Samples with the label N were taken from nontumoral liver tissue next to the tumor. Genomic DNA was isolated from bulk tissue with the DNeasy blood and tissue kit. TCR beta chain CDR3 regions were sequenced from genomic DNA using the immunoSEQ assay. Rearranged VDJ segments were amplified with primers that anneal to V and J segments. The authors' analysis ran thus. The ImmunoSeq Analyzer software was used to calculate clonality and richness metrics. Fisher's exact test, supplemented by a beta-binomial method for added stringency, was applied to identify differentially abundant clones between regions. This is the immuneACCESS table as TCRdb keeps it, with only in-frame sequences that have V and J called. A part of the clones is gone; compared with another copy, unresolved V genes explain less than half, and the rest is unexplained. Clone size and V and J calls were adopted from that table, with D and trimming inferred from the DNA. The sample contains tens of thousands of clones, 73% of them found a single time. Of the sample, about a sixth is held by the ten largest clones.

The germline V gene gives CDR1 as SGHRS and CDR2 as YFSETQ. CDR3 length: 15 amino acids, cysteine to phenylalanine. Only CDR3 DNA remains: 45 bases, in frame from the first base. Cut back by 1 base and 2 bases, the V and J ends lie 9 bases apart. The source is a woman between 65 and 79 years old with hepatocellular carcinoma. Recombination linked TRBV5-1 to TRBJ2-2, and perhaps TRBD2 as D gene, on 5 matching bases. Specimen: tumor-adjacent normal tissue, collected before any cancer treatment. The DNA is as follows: TGCGCCAGCAGCTTGATTGGAGGTAACACCGGGGAGCTGTTTTTT. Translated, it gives CASSLIGGNTGELFF. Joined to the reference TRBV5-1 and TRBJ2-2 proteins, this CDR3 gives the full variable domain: KAGVTQTPRYLIKTRGQQVTLSCSPISGHRSVSWYQQTPGQGLQFLFEYFSETQRNKGNFPGRFSGRQFSNSRSEMNVSTLELGDSALYLCASSLIGGNTGELFFGEGSRLTVL.